These T cell receptor beta chains were read from a single sample in a study of T-cell memory formation after mild COVID-19. TCRdb used MiXCR to reprocess the 5' RACE reads, holding one entry per CDR3 protein. The data contain around 410,000 distinct CDR3 sequences, less than 25% of them singletons. Sequencing was carried out using PBMCs or a T cell subset sorted from them (not recorded which). Receptors originate from an adult woman who had mild COVID-19 (a few samples of this study predate the infection). Cell type and time point are not known. CDR3s include the opening cysteine and the closing phenylalanine or tryptophan. Each record gives: clone size, V gene, J gene, D gene, CDR3 DNA, CDR3 protein. A D gene is named only where the DNA matches it firmly. Size tells how often a clone was seen (once, few, many) or the class of an expanded clone, and some rows leave it out.

size: .; V: TRBV3-1; J: TRBJ2-6; D: .; DNA: TGTGCCAGCAGCCAAGATCAAGTAGTTCTCTCTGGGGCCAACGTCCTGACTTTC; CDR3: CASSQDQVVLSGANVLTF
size: .; V: TRBV7-8; J: TRBJ2-4; D: .; DNA: TGTGCCAGCAGCTTATACGACAGCCAAGCCAAAAACATTCAGTACTTC; CDR3: CASSLYDSQAKNIQYF
size: .; V: TRBV20-1; J: TRBJ2-1; D: TRBD2; DNA: TGCAGTGCCACCAGCGGGAGAGTTTACAATGAGCAGTTCTTC; CDR3: CSATSGRVYNEQFF
size: .; V: TRBV6-5; J: TRBJ2-3; D: .; DNA: TGTGCCAGCAGCCCTGAGGGGGTGGGGGGCACAGATACGCAGTATTTT; CDR3: CASSPEGVGGTDTQYF
size: .; V: TRBV9; J: TRBJ2-1; D: TRBD2; DNA: TGTGCCAGCAGCCTGGGACTAGCGGGTGAGCAGTTCTTC; CDR3: CASSLGLAGEQFF
size: .; V: TRBV5-1; J: TRBJ2-7; D: .; DNA: TGCGCCAGCAGCTTGGCCATGGGGAACGAGCAGTACTTC; CDR3: CASSLAMGNEQYF
size: .; V: TRBV15; J: TRBJ1-5; D: TRBD1; DNA: TGTGCCACCAGCAGAGATCAAGGGACAGGGGAGGGTCAGCCCCAGCATTTT; CDR3: CATSRDQGTGEGQPQHF
size: .; V: TRBV5-1; J: TRBJ2-7; D: TRBD2; DNA: TGCGCCAGCAGCGACTTACTAGCGAACAAATCCTACGAGCAGTACTTC; CDR3: CASSDLLANKSYEQYF
size: few; V: TRBV2; J: TRBJ2-7; D: TRBD2; DNA: TGTGCCAGCAGTGAAGAGCGGGAGGATACCTACGAGCAGTACTTC; CDR3: CASSEEREDTYEQYF
size: .; V: TRBV5-5; J: TRBJ2-3; D: .; DNA: TGTGCCAGCAGCTTGGGCTTCGGAGGTTGGGATCAGGGTACGCAGTATTTT; CDR3: CASSLGFGGWDQGTQYF
size: few; V: TRBV5-6; J: TRBJ2-2; D: TRBD1; DNA: TGTGCCAGCAGCTTACAGGGGGCTTACACCGGGGAGCTGTTTTTT; CDR3: CASSLQGAYTGELFF
size: .; V: TRBV5-4; J: TRBJ1-2; D: .; DNA: TGTGCCAGCAGCACAGGGAGGACTAACTATGGCTACACCTTC; CDR3: CASSTGRTNYGYTF
size: .; V: TRBV12-3/TRBV12-4; J: TRBJ2-2; D: .; DNA: TGTGCCAGCAGGACTTTGGGGAGTGAAAGGGGGGGCACCGGGGAGCTGTTTTTT; CDR3: CASRTLGSERGGTGELFF
size: .; V: TRBV28; J: TRBJ1-5; D: .; DNA: TGTGCCAGCAGTTGGACGGCGGATAATCAGCCCCAGCATTTT; CDR3: CASSWTADNQPQHF
size: few; V: TRBV4-3; J: TRBJ2-1; D: .; DNA: TGCGCCAGCAGCCAAGATGGATTGAGCAGATACAATGAGCAGTTCTTC; CDR3: CASSQDGLSRYNEQFF
size: .; V: TRBV10-3; J: TRBJ2-1; D: TRBD2; DNA: TGTGCCATCAGTGAGTGGGGAGGGTACAATGAGCAGTTCTTC; CDR3: CAISEWGGYNEQFF
size: many; V: TRBV7-2; J: TRBJ1-6; D: .; DNA: TGTGCCAGCAGCTTTGGGAGCTCCTATAATTCACCCCTCCACTTT; CDR3: CASSFGSSYNSPLHF
size: .; V: TRBV4-2; J: TRBJ1-1; D: .; DNA: TGTGCAAGCAGCCAAGAAGCGGCAGGTTGGTCGGCTTTCTTT; CDR3: CASSQEAAGWSAFF
size: .; V: TRBV6-5; J: TRBJ2-3; D: TRBD2; DNA: TGTGCCAGCAGGCAAACGGGACTAGCGGACGCAGATACGCAGTATTTT; CDR3: CASRQTGLADADTQYF
size: many; V: TRBV6-6; J: TRBJ2-1; D: TRBD1; DNA: TGTGCCAGCAGCAGACCGGGACAGAAAGGCGATGAGCAGTTCTTC; CDR3: CASSRPGQKGDEQFF
size: .; V: TRBV7-8; J: TRBJ2-2; D: .; DNA: TGTGCCAGTCGGATAGTTGGTACCGGGGAGCTGTTTTTT; CDR3: CASRIVGTGELFF
size: .; V: TRBV18; J: TRBJ2-7; D: .; DNA: TGTGCCAGCTCACCTCGGAGAATTACCTACGAGCAGTACTTC; CDR3: CASSPRRITYEQYF
size: few; V: TRBV2; J: TRBJ2-3; D: .; DNA: TGTGCCAGCAGGATCTTAGCGGCCCCCACAGATACGCAGTATTTT; CDR3: CASRILAAPTDTQYF
size: .; V: TRBV24-1; J: TRBJ2-7; D: .; DNA: TGTGCCACCAGTGATCCCGGAGCCTACGAGCAGTACTTC; CDR3: CATSDPGAYEQYF
size: .; V: TRBV2; J: TRBJ2-2; D: .; DNA: TGTGCCAGCAGACAAGACAGTTGGAACACCGGGGAGCTGTTTTTT; CDR3: CASRQDSWNTGELFF
size: .; V: TRBV20-1; J: TRBJ2-7; D: TRBD2; DNA: TGCAGTGCTAGAGGGGTTAGCGGGAGATCCTACGAGCAGTACTTC; CDR3: CSARGVSGRSYEQYF
size: many; V: TRBV5-1; J: TRBJ2-5; D: TRBD2; DNA: TGCGCCAGCAGCGCCGGGACTAGCGGCTACCAGACCCAGTACTTC; CDR3: CASSAGTSGYQTQYF
size: .; V: TRBV14; J: TRBJ2-5; D: TRBD1; DNA: TGTGCCAGCAGCACCGGGACAGGGGCCTTCCAAGAGACCCAGTACTTC; CDR3: CASSTGTGAFQETQYF
size: .; V: TRBV7-9; J: TRBJ2-1; D: .; DNA: TGTGCCAGCAGCTTAGGGATGAATGAGCAGTTCTTC; CDR3: CASSLGMNEQFF
size: few; V: TRBV10-3; J: TRBJ2-5; D: TRBD1; DNA: TGTGCCATCAGTGGAACGACAGGGAAAGAGACCCAGTACTTC; CDR3: CAISGTTGKETQYF
size: .; V: TRBV6-4; J: TRBJ1-5; D: TRBD1; DNA: TGTGCCAGCAGTGACTCACAGGGGACGCCCCAGCATTTT; CDR3: CASSDSQGTPQHF
size: few; V: TRBV7-9; J: TRBJ2-5; D: .; DNA: TGTGCCAGCAGCGGTTCCAGCCAGCCATGGGAGACCCAGTACTTC; CDR3: CASSGSSQPWETQYF
size: .; V: TRBV6-6; J: TRBJ2-1; D: .; DNA: TGTGCCAGCAGTTACTCGCCCCCTGTCCGGGCCCACAATGAGCAGTTCTTC; CDR3: CASSYSPPVRAHNEQFF
size: .; V: TRBV7-9; J: TRBJ2-3; D: .; DNA: TGTGCCAGCAGCACCCAAAGGGACAATACGCAGTATTTT; CDR3: CASSTQRDNTQYF
size: .; V: TRBV19; J: TRBJ1-2; D: TRBD1; DNA: TGTGCCAGTAGTAAGGGGACAGCACTCAACTATGGCTACACCTTC; CDR3: CASSKGTALNYGYTF
size: few; V: TRBV20-1; J: TRBJ1-2; D: .; DNA: TGCAGTGCCGGCACAGGGACCCACTATGGCTACACCTTC; CDR3: CSAGTGTHYGYTF
size: .; V: TRBV19; J: TRBJ1-2; D: .; DNA: TGTGCCAGTTGGGGCGGATATGGCTACACCTTC; CDR3: CASWGGYGYTF
size: .; V: TRBV4-3; J: TRBJ2-1; D: TRBD2; DNA: TGCGCCAGCAGCCCGGGAGGGTTTCGGGACAATGAGCAGTTCTTC; CDR3: CASSPGGFRDNEQFF
size: .; V: TRBV11-2; J: TRBJ2-1; D: TRBD1; DNA: TGTGCCAGCAGCTTAGATCCCAGGGGGAACTTGTTCTTC; CDR3: CASSLDPRGNLFF
size: .; V: TRBV19; J: TRBJ1-1; D: TRBD1; DNA: TGTGCCAGTAGTCCAGAGGGGACAGGGGACACTGAAGCTTTCTTT; CDR3: CASSPEGTGDTEAFF
size: .; V: TRBV7-6; J: TRBJ1-2; D: TRBD1; DNA: TGTGCCAGCAGCGCCCCGGGACAGGGCTATGGCTACACCTTC; CDR3: CASSAPGQGYGYTF